The 9 T cell receptor beta chains given below trace back to one sample, sequenced in a study of T cells after posttransplantation cyclophosphamide. Busulfan-fludarabine conditioning, marrow transplant, and cyclophosphamide on days +3 and +4 were administered. Repertoires were generated with immunoSEQ multiplex PCR, while TCRdb's copy carries only in-frame clones and drops some. The table records around 37,000 clones, just under 80% of them present only once. The specimen comprised CD4+ T cells sorted from blood, sampled 1,700 to 2,000 days after a stem cell transplant with posttransplant cyclophosphamide. The receptors originated from a female patient aged 35-55 years who received an allogeneic stem cell transplant from a related donor, was CMV-positive, and had no GVHD. Some of the T cells might come from the graft donor.

This chain uses TRBV27 with TRBJ2-6, with 8 bases fitting TRBD2. CDR3 size: 17 residues. CDR1 and CDR2 (germline): MNHEY, SMNVEV (reference sequence). With 7 bases clipped from V and 0 bases from J, the junction kept 8 bases outside the gene matches. The CDR3 DNA is TGTGCCAGCACCTTACGGGGGGGCCTCTCTGGGGCCAACGTCCTGACTTTC. It encodes CASTLRGGLSGANVLTF.

The CDR3 protein is CASSLFQGRGVNTEAFF. The CDR3 DNA follows: TGTGCCAGCAGCTTATTTCAGGGGCGGGGGGTGAACACTGAAGCTTTCTTT. V is TRBV11-2 and J is TRBJ1-1; D is perhaps TRBD1 (6 bases). Trimming left V 2 bases short and J 0 bases short, with 16 bases between. There are 17 residues in the CDR3. Germline lookup yields CDR1 SGHAT and CDR2 FQNNGV.

V and J are TRBV18 and TRBJ1-5, with 9 bases aligning to TRBD1. The CDR3 length is 14 residues. The germline V gene has CDR1 KGHSH and CDR2 LQKENI. J lost 4 bases, V lost 2 bases, and 0 bases had no gene match. The CDR3 reads CASSPGQGNQPQHF. CDR3 nucleotide sequence: TGTGCCAGCTCACCAGGACAGGGGAATCAGCCCCAGCATTTT.

The chain carries TRBV6-1 and TRBJ1-1; D ambiguous. V gave up 2 bases and J gave up 0 bases, with 4 bases separating them. Germline V gene sequence: CDR1 MNHNS, CDR2 SASEGT. The CDR3 extends over 13 amino acids. In DNA form, the CDR3 reads TGTGCCAGCAGTGAATCTATGAACACTGAAGCTTTCTTT. Its translation: CASSESMNTEAFF.

The chain is built from TRBV5-4 and TRBJ2-3; D gene uncertain. CDR1 and CDR2 from the germline V gene are SGHNT and YYREEE (reference sequence). With 6 bases removed from V and 1 base from J, the gap between germline ends came to 9 bases. This CDR3 contains 13 residues. The CDR3 DNA follows: TGTGCCAGCAAGTTTGAGGGCACAGATACGCAGTATTTT. It yields the protein CASKFEGTDTQYF.

This sequence joins TRBV6-1 and TRBJ1-6, with a weak D call TRBD1 (5 bases). The CDR3 loop spans 15 amino acids. The V and J ends lost 2 bases and 7 bases respectively, with 12 bases between them. Germline assignment: CDR1 MNHNS and CDR2 SASEGT. The CDR3 DNA reads TGTGCCAGCAGTGAACGGCCAGGGTGGAATTCACCCCTCCACTTT. It specifies CASSERPGWNSPLHF.

The rearrangement joins TRBV12-5 to TRBJ1-1, with D unresolved. The germline V and J ends were trimmed by 6 bases and 5 bases, with 19 bases remaining between them. The CDR3 spans 15 residues. Germline loops: CDR1 LGHNT, CDR2 FRNRAP. CDR3 in amino acids: CASGPPSGGRTEAFF. In nucleotides, the CDR3 is TGTGCTAGTGGCCCCCCCTCGGGAGGAAGAACTGAAGCTTTCTTT.

This clone was found a few times. The V and J genes are TRBV6-1 and TRBJ1-2; 11 nucleotides agree with TRBD1. The V segment lost 6 bases and the J segment 6 bases; nucleotides outside the gene matches: 9. Looked up from germline, CDR1 is MNHNS and CDR2 is SASEGT. The CDR3 loop spans 15 amino acids. The CDR3 nucleotides are TGTGCCAGCAGGACCGGACAGGGGGCGCGGGATGGCTACACCTTC. It encodes CASRTGQGARDGYTF.

CDR3 DNA: TGTGCCAGCAGTTCGCGCCTCGTGGCTTTCTTT. Translation: CASSSRLVAFF. V and J are TRBV6-5 and TRBJ1-1; D ambiguous. Deletions cut 4 bases from V and 11 bases from J, with 11 bases between. This CDR3 contains 11 residues. Per the germline V gene, CDR1 is MNHEY and CDR2 is SVGAGI.